This T cell receptor beta chain is drawn from a study of blood T cell repertoires in COVID-19. Study in general: Acute and convalescent COVID-19 specimens originated in the United States, Italy and Spain.

Germline assignment: CDR1 SGHRS and CDR2 YFSETQ. Trimming shortened V by 0 bases and J by 6 bases, and 12 bases separated the two germline ends. CDR3 length: 14 residues. Participants had their cohort set by participant-reported clinical history. Two negative PCRs, clearance, or symptom resolution were required of recovered Cohort 3 donors. Assay used: immunoSEQ multiplex PCR; TCRdb lists only in-frame clones, some missing. In the table there are a few hundred thousand clones, around 85% of which are singletons. Sequences were obtained from PBMCs or T cells enriched from blood (not recorded which). The sequence derives from a man aged 25 to 40 who had recovered from COVID-19. The chain couples TRBV5-1 to TRBJ1-1, with a tentative D call TRBD1 (5 bases). CDR3 amino acids: CASSLGQSLSEAFF. The CDR3 DNA sequence: TGCGCCAGCAGCTTGGGACAGTCGCTCTCTGAAGCTTTCTTT.